This T cell receptor (beta chain) is from a study of human T cells and chemical hapten exposure. Study-wide context: Enrolled patients were predominantly female and had alopecia areata, totalis or universalis.

TCRdb independently ran MiXCR on the RACE reads; one entry per CDR3 protein. The sample includes about 98,000 distinct CDR3 sequences, about 10% of them seen just once. This clonotype was counted many times. The time point was: pre-sensitization, week 0. Treatment: therapeutic diphenylcyclopropenone sensitization with weekly scalp DPC. This CDR3 comprises 14 residues. Germline V CDR1 and CDR2: DFQATT, SNEGSKA (reference sequence). The V end was cut by 0 bases, the J end by 2 bases, with 10 bases between. The receptor was isolated from a woman aged 55-69 years with alopecia areata. Some clones in this sample may be carry-over from other donors' samples. J is TRBJ2-5 and V is TRBV20-1, with a tentative D call TRBD2 (6 bases). Sequenced here: whole blood, sampled in connection with sensitization to the hapten diphenylcyclopropenone (DPC). CDR3 sequence reads: CSARDRLAQETQYF. DNA of the CDR3: TGCAGTGCTAGAGATAGGCTAGCGCAAGAGACCCAGTACTTC.